These 32 T cell receptor beta chains came from one sample sequenced in a study of blood T cell repertoires in COVID-19 (dated by TCRdb to the early 2020s). Library generation was performed with the immunoSEQ multiplex PCR assay. This immuneACCESS table, as held by TCRdb, lists in-frame sequences with V and J called but not all clones. Of the missing ones, under half trace to an unresolved V gene in checked studies; the others have no known cause. The sample includes 200,000 to 300,000 clones, with about nine tenths observed a single time. The ten most abundant clones make up just over 7% of the sample. The sample taken for sequencing was peripheral blood. Receptor source: a man aged 55 to 70 who had recovered from COVID-19.

The J gene is TRBJ1-1, the V gene TRBV29-1; TRBD1 agrees at 9 bases. Germline V gene data show CDR1 as SQVTM and CDR2 as ANQGSEA. The CDR3 is made up of 13 amino acids. The V segment lost 7 bases and the J segment 5 bases; nucleotides outside the gene matches: 8. The CDR3 loop is CSAAQGARTEAFF. Here the CDR3 DNA reads TGCAGCGCTGCACAGGGGGCGCGTACTGAAGCTTTCTTT. Filled out from reference TRBV29-1 and TRBJ1-1, the complete variable domain reads SAVISQKPSRDICQRGTSLTIQCQVDSQVTMMFWYRQQPGQSLTLIATANQGSEATYESGFVIDKFPISRPNLTFSTLTVSNMSPEDSSIYLCSAAQGARTEAFFGQGTRLTVV.

The chain joins TRBV2 to TRBJ1-2; no clear D gene. V dropped 7 bases and J dropped 4 bases, with 13 bases sitting between them. The CDR3 consists of 13 residues. The germline CDR1 and CDR2 sequences are SNHLY and FYNNEI. The CDR3 coding sequence is TGTGCCAGCAAAGGAGGCCAGCCCTATGGCTACACCTTC. This translates into CASKGGQPYGYTF.

The chain carries TRBV11-2 and TRBJ1-1, with D maybe TRBD1 (5 bases). Germline-derived CDR1 and CDR2 are SGHAT and FQNNGV. Trimming removed 2 bases from V and 5 bases from J, with 12 bases in between. The CDR3 has 14 residues. CDR3 nucleotide sequence: TGTGCCAGCAGCTTATGGGGCCCGCGGACTGAAGCTTTCTTT. It encodes CASSLWGPRTEAFF.

CDR3 nucleotides: TGTGCCAGCAGCTTGAACAGAATCACAGATACGCAGTATTTT. Residues: CASSLNRITDTQYF. The chain carries TRBV5-6 and TRBJ2-3; no clear D. Germline V gene sequence: CDR1 SGHDT, CDR2 YYEEEE. V was cut by 1 base and J by 2 bases, with 8 bases left in between. This CDR3 region has 14 residues.

The chain links TRBV12-3 or TRBV12-4 to TRBJ1-1; the match to TRBD1 covers 8 bases. V lost 7 bases, J lost 3 bases, and 4 bases stayed unmatched. CDR3 length: 13 amino acids. The CDR3 region is CASNDRGHTEAFF. The CDR3 nucleotides read TGTGCCAGCAACGACAGGGGCCACACTGAAGCTTTCTTT.

The V call is TRBV16, the J call TRBJ2-6, with TRBD1 matching 9 bases. The CDR3 length is 18 residues. The J segment lost 2 bases and the V segment lost 6 bases, leaving 11 bases of the junction unmatched. Germline values: CDR1 KGHSY, CDR2 FQNENV. The CDR3 nucleotides read TGTGCCAGCAGTCTTAGGGACAGGGTTGTCGCTGGGGCCAACGTCCTGACTTTC. Its translation: CASSLRDRVVAGANVLTF.

The rearrangement links TRBV19 to TRBJ1-5, with unresolved D. Trimming stripped 3 bases from V and 5 bases from J, with 8 bases between. The CDR3 totals 13 residues. Germline lookup yields CDR1 LNHDA and CDR2 SQIVND (reference sequence). CDR3 protein: CASSISPDQPQHF. The CDR3 region has the DNA TGTGCCAGTAGTATTTCCCCAGATCAGCCCCAGCATTTT.

The chain couples TRBV6-5 to TRBJ2-2, with D maybe TRBD1 (7 bases). Per the germline V gene, CDR1 is MNHEY and CDR2 is SVGAGI. V shed 5 bases and J shed 4 bases, with 14 bases lying between them. The CDR3 consists of 15 residues. The CDR3 loop reads CASSRLDRATGELFF. As DNA, the CDR3 is TGTGCCAGCAGTCGACTAGACAGGGCCACCGGGGAGCTGTTTTTT.

The chain has TRBV4-1 and TRBJ2-3, with D possibly TRBD2 on 7 matching bases. Per the germline V gene, CDR1 is MGHRA and CDR2 is YSYEKL. V was cut by 4 bases and J by 4 bases, with 21 bases left in between. The CDR3 length is 17 residues. The CDR3 reads CASSPRVVGGRADTQYF. The CDR3 nucleotides read TGCGCCAGCAGCCCAAGGGTTGTGGGGGGGCGGGCAGATACGCAGTATTTT.

This clone has only a few counts. The chain has TRBV5-1 and TRBJ1-2; D is uncertain. The CDR3 loop spans 12 amino acids. CDR1 is SGHRS and CDR2 is YFSETQ in the germline V gene. The V end lost 7 bases, the J end lost 3 bases, and 10 bases lay between the germline ends. CDR3 nucleotides: TGCGCCAGCGGGAGCGGCGACTATGGCTACACCTTC. Protein product: CASGSGDYGYTF.

The chain links TRBV5-1 to TRBJ2-3; 11 bases are shared with TRBD2. V shed 4 bases and J 0 bases; nucleotides not matched to a gene: 10. Germline CDR1 SGHRS, CDR2 YFSETQ. The CDR3 runs 18 residues. The CDR3 spells CASSVRPSGGTSTDTQYF. CDR3 DNA sequence: TGCGCCAGCAGCGTAAGGCCTAGCGGGGGGACTAGCACAGATACGCAGTATTTT.

V and J are TRBV19 and TRBJ1-4; no clear D. V shed 5 bases and J shed 4 bases, with 11 bases lying between them. The CDR3 is 14 amino acids. In germline, CDR1 is LNHDA, CDR2 SQIVND (reference sequence). CDR3 nucleotides: TGTGCCAGTAGTCAGGCGCAGCTTAATGAAAAACTGTTTTTT. Translating gives CASSQAQLNEKLFF.

The rearrangement joins TRBV2 to TRBJ1-2; 9 nucleotides line up with TRBD1. J was trimmed by 8 bases and V by 6 bases; bases with no gene match: 4. The CDR3 is 12 amino acids. CDR1 is SNHLY and CDR2 is FYNNEI in the germline V gene. The CDR3 DNA follows: TGTGCCAGCAGGAAGACAGGGGGAGGCTACACCTTC. This encodes CASRKTGGGYTF.

The CDR3 DNA is TGCGCCAGCAGCTTGGCCATGAGCGTTACCTACGAGCAGTACTTC. It codes for CASSLAMSVTYEQYF. This sequence joins TRBV5-1 and TRBJ2-7; no reliable D call. CDR3 length: 15 amino acids. V was clipped by 0 bases and J by 2 bases, with 12 bases between them. Germline V lookup: CDR1 SGHRS, CDR2 YFSETQ.

The rearrangement links TRBV14 to TRBJ2-2; TRBD1 matches 9 bases. V shed 6 bases, J shed 3 bases, and the junction held 8 bases outside the gene matches. From germline, CDR1 is SGHDN and CDR2 FVKESK. This CDR3 spans 16 amino acids. The CDR3 DNA reads as TGTGCCAGCAGTCTGACAGGGGGTCGGGACACCGGGGAGCTGTTTTTT. Translating it yields CASSLTGGRDTGELFF.

This clone occurred a few times. The chain links TRBV27 to TRBJ1-5, with TRBD1 identical over 8 bases. The CDR3 totals 17 residues. V dropped 4 bases and J dropped 0; count of bases not matched to a gene: 8. CDR1 is MNHEY, CDR2 SMNVEV, per germline (reference sequence). The CDR3 coding sequence is TGTGCCAGCAGTTCGCTCGGGACAGGCGTTAGCAATCAGCCCCAGCATTTT. Its protein is CASSSLGTGVSNQPQHF.

The chain carries TRBV25-1 and TRBJ2-3; D uncertain. V lost 9 bases, J lost 6 bases, and 7 bases lay in between. Germline V CDR1 and CDR2: MGHDK, SYGVNS. CDR3 size: 10 residues. Here the CDR3 DNA reads TGTGCCAGTACCGCGGATACGCAGTATTTT. It specifies CASTADTQYF. The full variable domain, its missing parts supplied by reference TRBV25-1 and TRBJ2-3, is EADIYQTPRYLVIGTGKKITLECSQTMGHDKMYWYQQDPGMELHLIHYSYGVNSTEKGDLSSESTVSRIRTEHFPLTLESARPSHTSQYLCASTADTQYFGPGTRLTVL.

The gene calls are TRBV18 and TRBJ1-5, with 7 bases that match TRBD1. The ends lost 6 bases at V and 1 base at J; junction bases unmatched: 6. This CDR3 comprises 15 residues. Per the germline V gene, CDR1 is KGHSH and CDR2 is LQKENI. CDR3 nucleotides: TGTGCCAGCTCCGCGGGACAGCAAAGCAATCAGCCCCAGCATTTT. Encoded protein: CASSAGQQSNQPQHF.

J is TRBJ2-2 and V is TRBV11-3; 11 bases are a match to TRBD1. The CDR3 sequence is 14 residues long. The junction had 3 bases not matched to a gene; V was cut back by 5 bases and J by 7 bases. Germline-derived CDR1 and CDR2 are SGHNT and YENEEA. Written as DNA, the CDR3 is TGTGCCAGCAGCGCGGGACAGGGGGTCGGGGAGCTGTTTTTT. It specifies CASSAGQGVGELFF.

The chain carries TRBV19 and TRBJ1-3; 7 nucleotides match TRBD1. CDR3 length equals 14 residues. Per the germline V gene, CDR1 is LNHDA and CDR2 is SQIVND (reference sequence). Losses at the gene ends were 5 bases for V and 2 bases for J; bases not matched to a gene: 3. Here the CDR3 reads CASSPDRAGNTIYF. CDR3 sequence (DNA): TGTGCCAGTAGTCCCGACAGGGCTGGAAACACCATATATTTT.

The genes are TRBV5-1 and TRBJ1-5; TRBD1 matches at 8 bases. After removal of 4 bases from V and 1 base from J, the junction contained 4 bases not matched to a gene. This CDR3 spans 15 amino acids. The V gene's germline CDR1 is SGHRS and CDR2 YFSETQ. The CDR3 here is CASSPGGTSNQPQHF. The CDR3 nucleotides read TGCGCCAGCAGCCCAGGGGGCACCAGCAATCAGCCCCAGCATTTT.

The rearrangement joins TRBV18 to TRBJ1-2; TRBD1 matches at 8 bases. Germline values: CDR1 KGHSH, CDR2 LQKENI. Trimming took 3 bases from V and 7 from J; bases not matched to a gene: 10. The CDR3 loop spans 15 amino acids. The DNA of the CDR3 is TGTGCCAGCTCACCCAGTGGACAGGGTCGCGGTGGCTACACCTTC. Protein product: CASSPSGQGRGGYTF.

The rearrangement uses TRBV12-3 or TRBV12-4 and TRBJ2-1; possible D gene TRBD2, 6 bases. The CDR3 has 13 residues. V shed 11 bases and J shed 11 bases, with 22 bases lying between them. CDR3 DNA sequence: TGTGCCTCCCACACCTCCGGGGGTCGTCAGCAGTTCTTC. Its translation: CASHTSGGRQQFF.

The chain uses TRBV19 and TRBJ2-3; 7 bases are shared with TRBD1. Germline V lookup: CDR1 LNHDA, CDR2 SQIVND (reference sequence). The CDR3 contains 14 residues. The V and J ends lost 3 bases and 2 bases, in that order; junction bases with no gene match: 2. As DNA, the CDR3 is TGTGCCAGTAGTATCAGGGGGTCCACAGATACGCAGTATTTT. Protein product: CASSIRGSTDTQYF.

The chain couples TRBV5-1 to TRBJ1-2; maybe TRBD1 (5 bases). The ends were cut back, 2 bases at V and 0 bases at J, with 26 bases in the middle. Germline-derived CDR1 and CDR2 are SGHRS and YFSETQ. This CDR3 has 20 amino acids. The CDR3 is CASSFFYSPPTQGPNYGYTF. CDR3 nucleotide sequence: TGCGCCAGCAGCTTCTTTTATTCCCCCCCGACGCAGGGCCCTAACTATGGCTACACCTTC.

The rearrangement joins TRBV12-3 or TRBV12-4 to TRBJ1-5; D is ambiguous. The CDR3 covers 13 residues. V dropped 5 bases and J dropped 10 bases, with 15 bases sitting between them. The CDR3 sequence: CASSPGAGRPQHF. Written as DNA, the CDR3 is TGTGCCAGCAGTCCCGGCGCAGGTAGACCCCAGCATTTT.

This clone was seen a single time. The chain has TRBV21-1 and TRBJ1-5; the D call in the table, TRBD1, was not verified against the DNA. TRBV21-1 is an annotated pseudogene. The CDR3 sequence is 14 residues long. CDR3 coding DNA: TGTGCCAGCCAGGTCAGGGCTAGCAATCAGCCCCAGCATTTT. Amino acid sequence: CASQVRASNQPQHF.

This chain links TRBV6-1 with TRBJ2-6; D is uncertain. The V end lost 3 bases, the J end lost 1 base, and 7 bases lay between the germline ends. The CDR3 contains 15 residues. Germline V gene lookup returns CDR1 MNHNS and CDR2 SASEGT. CDR3 DNA: TGTGCCAGCAGTGAGAGCCGTTCTGGGGCCAACGTCCTGACTTTC. This gives the protein CASSESRSGANVLTF.

In this sample, this clone turned up once. The chain uses TRBV14 and TRBJ2-2; D uncertain. Germline-derived CDR1 and CDR2 are SGHDN and FVKESK. The CDR3 contains 14 residues. Between the trimmed V and J ends, which lost 3 bases and 2 bases, there was a span of 7 bases. The CDR3 sequence: CASSQSLNTGELFF. The DNA of the CDR3 is TGTGCCAGCAGCCAGTCCCTAAACACCGGGGAGCTGTTTTTT.

The chain combines TRBV21-1 with TRBJ1-1. TRBV21-1 is noted as a pseudogene. The CDR3 loop spans 16 amino acids. The CDR3 sequence is CASRSRGCGGGTEAFF. As DNA, the CDR3 is TGTGCCAGCAGGAGCAGAGGATGTGGGGGGGGCACTGAAGCTTTCTTT.

The J gene is TRBJ2-3, the V gene TRBV27; D gene uncertain. The CDR3 contains 15 residues. In germline, CDR1 is MNHEY, CDR2 SMNVEV (reference sequence). V shed 5 bases and J shed 0 bases, with 12 bases lying between them. DNA of the CDR3: TGTGCCAGCAGTCCCCTCATACAGAGCACAGATACGCAGTATTTT. This sequence encodes CASSPLIQSTDTQYF.

V usage is TRBV7-9 and J usage is TRBJ1-3; no definite D call. This CDR3 is 13 amino acids long. Germline loops: CDR1 SEHNR, CDR2 FQNEAQ (reference sequence). Trimming stripped 4 bases from V and 0 bases from J, with 4 bases between. CDR3 loop: CASSYSSGNTIYF. The CDR3 DNA reads TGTGCCAGCAGCTATAGCTCTGGAAACACCATATATTTT.